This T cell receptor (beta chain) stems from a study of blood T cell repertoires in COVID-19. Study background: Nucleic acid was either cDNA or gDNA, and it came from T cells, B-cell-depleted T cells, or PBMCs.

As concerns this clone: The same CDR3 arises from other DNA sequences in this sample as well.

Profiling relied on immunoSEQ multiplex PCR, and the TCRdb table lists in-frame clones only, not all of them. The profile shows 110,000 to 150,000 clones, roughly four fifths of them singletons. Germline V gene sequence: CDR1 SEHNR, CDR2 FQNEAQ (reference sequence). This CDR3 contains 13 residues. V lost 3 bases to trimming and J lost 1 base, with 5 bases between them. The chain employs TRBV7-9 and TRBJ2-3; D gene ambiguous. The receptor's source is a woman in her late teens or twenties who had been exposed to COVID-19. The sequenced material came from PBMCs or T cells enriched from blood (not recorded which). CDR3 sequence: CASSFTGTDTQYF. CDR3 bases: TGTGCCAGCAGCTTCACAGGCACAGATACGCAGTATTTT.